This T cell receptor (beta chain) comes out of a study of OX40 agonist ivuxolimab in advanced cancers. Across the whole study: At doses from 0.01 to 10 mg/kg, patients were given intravenous ivuxolimab every 2 weeks. General study points: CD4+ and CD8+ blood T cells expanded clonally by week 6 at 0.1 to 3.0 mg/kg. With doses of 0.1-3.0 mg/kg, partial responders showed among the lowest clonal expansion.

Clones were read by immunoSEQ multiplex PCR, and TCRdb kept only the in-frame ones, dropping some. The top ten hold under 9.5% of the sample, which has roughly 45,000 clones, 80% to 90% seen once. Concerning this clone itself: The antigen remains unidentified.

V shed 5 bases and J shed 7 bases, with 18 bases lying between them. CDR1 and CDR2 (germline): GTSNPN, SVGIG (reference sequence). This CDR3 contains 13 residues. Autoimmune disease history or systemic immunosuppression was exclusionary. Sequenced material: CD4+ or CD8+ T cells sorted from blood, taken in a trial of the OX40 agonist ivuxolimab. The chain employs TRBV30 and TRBJ2-7; possible D gene TRBD1, 6 bases. This receptor was obtained from an adult with an advanced solid tumor such as melanoma, head and neck, liver or kidney cancer. The CDR3 loop is CAWQAGGTGEQYF. The CDR3 bases are TGTGCCTGGCAAGCAGGCGGTACAGGGGAGCAGTACTTC. The full variable domain, rest sourced from reference TRBV30 and TRBJ2-7, is SQTIHQWPATLVQPVGSPLSLECTVEGTSNPNLYWYRQAAGRGLQLLFYSVGIGQISSEVPQNLSASRPQDRQFILSSKKLLLSDSGFYLCAWQAGGTGEQYFGPGTRLTVT.